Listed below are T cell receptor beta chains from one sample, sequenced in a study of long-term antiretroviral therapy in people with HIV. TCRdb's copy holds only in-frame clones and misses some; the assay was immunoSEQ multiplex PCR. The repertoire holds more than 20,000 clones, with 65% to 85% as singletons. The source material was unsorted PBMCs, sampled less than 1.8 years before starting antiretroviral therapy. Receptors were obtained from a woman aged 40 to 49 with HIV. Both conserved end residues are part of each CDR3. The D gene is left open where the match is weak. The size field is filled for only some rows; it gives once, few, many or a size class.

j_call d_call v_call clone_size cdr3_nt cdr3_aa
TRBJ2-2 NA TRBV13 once TGTGCCAGCAGCTATGGCGCGAACACCGGGGAGCTGTTTTTT CASSYGANTGELFF
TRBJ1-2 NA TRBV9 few TGTGCCAGCAGCGAAGGGACGGAAAGGGACTATGGCTACACCTTC CASSEGTERDYGYTF
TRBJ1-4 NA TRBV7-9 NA TGTGCCAGCAGCCCGGGGGAAAAACTGTTTTTT CASSPGEKLFF
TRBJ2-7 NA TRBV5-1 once TGCGCCAGCAGCGGCCCCACGCGGACCTACTTC CASSGPTRTYF
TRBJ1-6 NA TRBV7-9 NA TGTGCCAGCAGCCCTCTATATTCAGGGCTCCACTTT CASSPLYSGLHF
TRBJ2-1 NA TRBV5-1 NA TGCGCCAGCAGCTTGGCCGCGTCTGGATCGAGCCATGAGCAGTTCTTC CASSLAASGSSHEQFF
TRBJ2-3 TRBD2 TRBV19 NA TGTGCCAGCACTAGCGGGGACACTAGCACAGATACGCAGTATTTT CASTSGDTSTDTQYF
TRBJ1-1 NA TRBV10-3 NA TGTGCCATCAGTGAGCGGATGAACACTGAAGCTTTCTTT CAISERMNTEAFF
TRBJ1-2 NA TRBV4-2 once TGTGCCAGCAGCCAAGTTTCGGGAGGAGAAAAAAACTATGGCTACACCTTC CASSQVSGGEKNYGYTF
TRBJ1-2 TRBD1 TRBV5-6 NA TGTGCCAGCAGCCAAGGGACAGGGGAGGGCTACACCTTC CASSQGTGEGYTF
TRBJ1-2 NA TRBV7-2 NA TGTGCCAGCAGCTTAGGTTGGACCCCCTATGGCTACACCTTC CASSLGWTPYGYTF
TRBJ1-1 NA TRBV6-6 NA TGTGCCAGCAGTTATTCCGACACCGGGCGGGCTGAAGCTTTCTTT CASSYSDTGRAEAFF
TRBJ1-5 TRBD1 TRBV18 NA TGTGCCAGCTCACCGGAATACGACAGGGCTCAGCCCCAGCATTTT CASSPEYDRAQPQHF
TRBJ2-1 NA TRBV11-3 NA TGTGCCAGCAGCCCGGAGAACTACAATGAGCAGTTCTTC CASSPENYNEQFF
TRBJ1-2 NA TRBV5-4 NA TGTGCCAGCAGCTCCCAGGGACAACTAAACTATGGCTACACCTTC CASSSQGQLNYGYTF
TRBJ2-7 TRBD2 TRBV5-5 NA TGTGCCAGCAGCTCCGGGACTAGCGGCTACGAGCAGTACTTC CASSSGTSGYEQYF
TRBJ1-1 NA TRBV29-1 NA TGCAGCGTCTACAGGGTGATGAACACTGAAGCTTTCTTT CSVYRVMNTEAFF
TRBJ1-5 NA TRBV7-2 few TGTGCCAGCAGCTTCTCCGCGCTTTGGCCCCAGCATTTT CASSFSALWPQHF
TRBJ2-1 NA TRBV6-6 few TGTGCCAGCAGCCACGGGGAAATTAAGGGTGAGCAGTTCTTC CASSHGEIKGEQFF
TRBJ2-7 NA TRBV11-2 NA TGTGCCAGCAGCTTGGGAAGCCGCCCCTACGAGCAGTACTTC CASSLGSRPYEQYF
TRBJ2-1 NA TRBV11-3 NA TGTGCCAGCAGCTTAGGAGGAAGAGGAGGGGGCAATGAGCAGTTCTTC CASSLGGRGGGNEQFF
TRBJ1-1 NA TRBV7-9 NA TGTGCCAGCAGCGCTTGGACCTCGGGGACTGAAGCTTTCTTT CASSAWTSGTEAFF
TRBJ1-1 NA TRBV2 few TGTGCCAGCATAGGCCGGCGGGGCACTGAAGCTTTCTTT CASIGRRGTEAFF
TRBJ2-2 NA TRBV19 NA TGTGCCAGTAGGAATAAGGGAGCCGGGGAGCTGTTTTTT CASRNKGAGELFF
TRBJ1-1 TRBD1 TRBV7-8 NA TGTGCCAGCAGCCCCTTCTCTACGGGACAGGGACAAGCTTTCTTT CASSPFSTGQGQAFF
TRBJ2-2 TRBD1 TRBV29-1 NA TGCAGCGTTGAGGACAGGGCGAGGGCGGGAACCGGGGAGCTGTTTTTT CSVEDRARAGTGELFF
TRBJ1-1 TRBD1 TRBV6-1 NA TGTGCCAATAGACAGGGGGCCCTCACTGAAGCTTTCTTT CANRQGALTEAFF
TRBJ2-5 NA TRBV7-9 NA TGTGCCAGCAGCTCCACAGGGTTTGGGGAGACCCAGTACTTC CASSSTGFGETQYF
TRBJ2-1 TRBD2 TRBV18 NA TGTGCCAGCTCACCGACGAGCGGGAGTAAGAATGAGCAGTTCTTC CASSPTSGSKNEQFF
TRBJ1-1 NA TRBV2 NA TGTGCCAGCAGGGGATTAGCTTTCTTT CASRGLAFF
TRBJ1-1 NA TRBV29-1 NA TGCAGCGTTGCAAGGGGTAGTGAAGCTTTCTTT CSVARGSEAFF
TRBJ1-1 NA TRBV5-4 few TGTGCCAGCAGCTCCTCCGGGGTATCGAACACTGAAGCTTTCTTT CASSSSGVSNTEAFF
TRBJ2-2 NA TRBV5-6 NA TGTGCCAGCAGCTTTTTGACGGGTACCGGGGAGCTGTTTTTT CASSFLTGTGELFF
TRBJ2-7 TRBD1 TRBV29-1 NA TGCAGCGTTGAAGTAAGAGACAGGGTCTACGAGCAGTACTTC CSVEVRDRVYEQYF
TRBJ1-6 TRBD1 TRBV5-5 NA TGTGCCAGCAGCCGAGACTTAGGACAGGGTGGTTCACCCCTCCACTTT CASSRDLGQGGSPLHF
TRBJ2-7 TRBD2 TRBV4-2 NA TGTGCCAGCAGCCTCGGGACTAGCGGCTACGAGCAGTACTTC CASSLGTSGYEQYF